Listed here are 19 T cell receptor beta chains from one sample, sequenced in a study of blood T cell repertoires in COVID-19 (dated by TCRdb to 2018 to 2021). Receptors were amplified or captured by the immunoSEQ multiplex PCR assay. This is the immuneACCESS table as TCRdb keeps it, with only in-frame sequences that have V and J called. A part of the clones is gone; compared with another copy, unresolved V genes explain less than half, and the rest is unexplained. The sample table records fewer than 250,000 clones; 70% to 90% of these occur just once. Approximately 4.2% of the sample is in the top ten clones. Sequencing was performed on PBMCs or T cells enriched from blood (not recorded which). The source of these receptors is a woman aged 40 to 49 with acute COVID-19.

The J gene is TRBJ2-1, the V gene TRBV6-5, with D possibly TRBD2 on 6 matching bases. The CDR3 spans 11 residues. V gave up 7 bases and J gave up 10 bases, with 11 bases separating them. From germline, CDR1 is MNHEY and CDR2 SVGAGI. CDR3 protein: CASIGGSEQFF. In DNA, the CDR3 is TGTGCCAGCATAGGAGGGTCAGAGCAGTTCTTC.

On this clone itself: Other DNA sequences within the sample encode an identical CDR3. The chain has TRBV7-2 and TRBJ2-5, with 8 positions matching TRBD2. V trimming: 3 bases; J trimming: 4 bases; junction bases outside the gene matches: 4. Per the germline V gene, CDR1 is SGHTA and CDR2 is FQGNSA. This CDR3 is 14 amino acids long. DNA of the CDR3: TGTGCCAGCAGCTTGGCGGGAGGAGGAGAGACCCAGTACTTC. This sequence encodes CASSLAGGGETQYF.

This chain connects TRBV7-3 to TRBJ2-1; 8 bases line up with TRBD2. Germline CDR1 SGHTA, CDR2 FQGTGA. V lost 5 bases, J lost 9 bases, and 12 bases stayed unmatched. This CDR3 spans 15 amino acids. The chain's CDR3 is CASSEQGTGRGEQFF. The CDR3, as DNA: TGTGCCAGCAGCGAACAGGGAACCGGGAGGGGTGAGCAGTTCTTC. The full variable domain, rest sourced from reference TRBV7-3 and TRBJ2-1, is GAGVSQTPSNKVTEKGKYVELRCDPISGHTALYWYRQSLGQGPEFLIYFQGTGAADDSGLPNDRFFAVRPEGSVSTLKIQRTERGDSAVYLCASSEQGTGRGEQFFGPGTRLTVL.

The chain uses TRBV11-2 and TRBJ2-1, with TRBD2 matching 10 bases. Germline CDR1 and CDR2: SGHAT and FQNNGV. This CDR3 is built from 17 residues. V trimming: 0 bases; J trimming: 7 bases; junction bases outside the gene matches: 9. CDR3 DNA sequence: TGTGCCAGCAGCTTAGAGCGAAAGCGGGAGGGAGCAAATGAGCAGTTCTTC. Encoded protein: CASSLERKREGANEQFF.

The chain's CDR3 is CASSLFAGGEQYF. The DNA for the CDR3 is TGTGCCAGCAGCCTATTTGCAGGGGGGGAGCAGTACTTC. The chain recombines TRBV27 with TRBJ2-7, with D possibly TRBD1 on 7 matching bases. This CDR3 spans 13 amino acids. V lost 6 bases, J lost 7 bases, and 16 bases lay in between. Germline V CDR1 and CDR2: MNHEY, SMNVEV (reference sequence).

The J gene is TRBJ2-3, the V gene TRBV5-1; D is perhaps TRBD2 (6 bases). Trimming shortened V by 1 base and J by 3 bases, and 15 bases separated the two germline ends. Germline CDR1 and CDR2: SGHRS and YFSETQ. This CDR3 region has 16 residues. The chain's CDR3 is CASSLMGGIVTDTQYF. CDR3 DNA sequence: TGCGCCAGCAGCTTGATGGGCGGGATCGTTACAGATACGCAGTATTTT.

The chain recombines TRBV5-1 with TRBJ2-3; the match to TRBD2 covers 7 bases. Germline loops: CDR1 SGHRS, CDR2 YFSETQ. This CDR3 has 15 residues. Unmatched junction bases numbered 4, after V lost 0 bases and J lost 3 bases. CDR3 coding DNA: TGCGCCAGCAGCTTGGCGGGGACTACGACAGATACGCAGTATTTT. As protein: CASSLAGTTTDTQYF.

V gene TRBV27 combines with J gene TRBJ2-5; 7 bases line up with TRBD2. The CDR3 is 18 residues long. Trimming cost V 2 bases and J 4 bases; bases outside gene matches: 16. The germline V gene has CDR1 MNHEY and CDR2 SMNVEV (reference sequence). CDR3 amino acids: CASSLRVAGLIGAETQYF. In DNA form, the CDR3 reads TGTGCCAGCAGTTTAAGGGTAGCGGGCCTCATAGGGGCAGAGACCCAGTACTTC.

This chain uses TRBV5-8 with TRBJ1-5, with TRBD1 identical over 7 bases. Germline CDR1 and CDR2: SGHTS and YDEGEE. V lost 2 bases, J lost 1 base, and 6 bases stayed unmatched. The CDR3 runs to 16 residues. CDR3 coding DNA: TGTGCCAGCAGCTTCAGACAGGGAACGAGCAATCAGCCCCAGCATTTT. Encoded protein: CASSFRQGTSNQPQHF. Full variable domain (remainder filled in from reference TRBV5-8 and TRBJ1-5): EAGVTQSPTHLIKTRGQQATLRCSPISGHTSVYWYQQALGLGLQFLLWYDEGEERNRGNFPPRFSGRQFPNYSSELNVNALELEDSALYLCASSFRQGTSNQPQHFGDGTRLSIL.

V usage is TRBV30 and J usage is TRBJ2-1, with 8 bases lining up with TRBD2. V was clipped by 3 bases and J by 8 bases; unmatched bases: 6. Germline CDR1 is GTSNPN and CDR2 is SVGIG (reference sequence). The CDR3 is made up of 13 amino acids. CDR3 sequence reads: CAWRTGGGYEQFF. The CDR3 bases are TGTGCCTGGAGGACCGGCGGGGGGTATGAGCAGTTCTTC. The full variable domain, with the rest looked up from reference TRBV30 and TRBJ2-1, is SQTIHQWPATLVQPVGSPLSLECTVEGTSNPNLYWYRQAAGRGLQLLFYSVGIGQISSEVPQNLSASRPQDRQFILSSKKLLLSDSGFYLCAWRTGGGYEQFFGPGTRLTVL.

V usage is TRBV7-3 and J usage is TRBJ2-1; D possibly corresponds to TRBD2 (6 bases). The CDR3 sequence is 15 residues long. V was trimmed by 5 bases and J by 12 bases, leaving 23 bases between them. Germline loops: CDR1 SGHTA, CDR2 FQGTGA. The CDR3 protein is CASSLVSGDPRGQFF. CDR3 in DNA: TGTGCCAGCAGCCTAGTCTCGGGGGACCCCCGTGGGCAGTTCTTC. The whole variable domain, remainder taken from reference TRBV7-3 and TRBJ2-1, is GAGVSQTPSNKVTEKGKYVELRCDPISGHTALYWYRQSLGQGPEFLIYFQGTGAADDSGLPNDRFFAVRPEGSVSTLKIQRTERGDSAVYLCASSLVSGDPRGQFFGPGTRLTVL.

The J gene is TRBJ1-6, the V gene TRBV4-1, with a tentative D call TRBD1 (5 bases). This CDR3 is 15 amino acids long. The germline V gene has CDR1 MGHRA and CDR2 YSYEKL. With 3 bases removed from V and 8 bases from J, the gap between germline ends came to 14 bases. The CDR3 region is CASSQRSGLDSPLHF. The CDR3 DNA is TGCGCCAGCAGCCAGCGTTCAGGGTTGGATTCACCCCTCCACTTT.

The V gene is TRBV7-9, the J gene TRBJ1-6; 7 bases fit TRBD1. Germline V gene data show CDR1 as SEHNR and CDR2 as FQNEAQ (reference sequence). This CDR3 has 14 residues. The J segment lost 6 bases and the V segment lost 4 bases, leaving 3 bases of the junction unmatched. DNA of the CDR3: TGTGCCAGCAGCTCGGGACAGATTAATTCACCCCTCCACTTT. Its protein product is CASSSGQINSPLHF.

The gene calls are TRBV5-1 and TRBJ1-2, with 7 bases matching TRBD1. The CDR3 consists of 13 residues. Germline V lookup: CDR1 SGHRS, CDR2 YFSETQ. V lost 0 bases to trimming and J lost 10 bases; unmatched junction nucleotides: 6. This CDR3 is CASSLAGGTAYTF. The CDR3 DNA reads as TGCGCCAGCAGCTTGGCGGGAGGGACAGCCTACACCTTC.

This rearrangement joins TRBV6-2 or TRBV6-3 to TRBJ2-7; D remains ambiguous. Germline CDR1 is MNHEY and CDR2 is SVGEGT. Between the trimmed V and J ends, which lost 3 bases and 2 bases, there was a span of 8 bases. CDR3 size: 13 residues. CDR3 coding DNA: TGTGCCAGCAGTTATCAGGCTCCCTACGAGCAGTACTTC. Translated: CASSYQAPYEQYF.

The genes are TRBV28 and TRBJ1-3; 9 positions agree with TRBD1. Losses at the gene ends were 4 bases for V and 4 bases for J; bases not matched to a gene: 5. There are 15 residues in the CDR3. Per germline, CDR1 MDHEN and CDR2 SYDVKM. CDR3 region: CASSSQGARGNTIYF. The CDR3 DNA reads TGTGCCAGCAGTTCACAGGGGGCGCGGGGAAACACCATATATTTT. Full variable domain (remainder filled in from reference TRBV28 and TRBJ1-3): DVKVTQSSRYLVKRTGEKVFLECVQDMDHENMFWYRQDPGLGLRLIYFSYDVKMKEKGDIPEGYSVSREKKERFSLILESASTNQTSMYLCASSSQGARGNTIYFGEGSWLTVV.

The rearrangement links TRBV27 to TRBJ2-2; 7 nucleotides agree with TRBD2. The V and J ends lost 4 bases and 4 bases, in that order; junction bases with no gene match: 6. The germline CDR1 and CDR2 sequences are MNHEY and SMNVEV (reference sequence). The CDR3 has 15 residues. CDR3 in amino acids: CASSSAGAGTGELFF. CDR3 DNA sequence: TGTGCCAGCAGTTCGGCGGGAGCCGGCACCGGGGAGCTGTTTTTT.

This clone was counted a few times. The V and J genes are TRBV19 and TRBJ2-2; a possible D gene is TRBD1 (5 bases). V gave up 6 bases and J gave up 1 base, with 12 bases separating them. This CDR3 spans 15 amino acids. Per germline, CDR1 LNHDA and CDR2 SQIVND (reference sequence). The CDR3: CASSRAERNTGELFF. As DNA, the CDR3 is TGTGCCAGTAGCAGGGCGGAGAGGAACACCGGGGAGCTGTTTTTT. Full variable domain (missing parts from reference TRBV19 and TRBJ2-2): DGGITQSPKYLFRKEGQNVTLSCEQNLNHDAMYWYRQDPGQGLRLIYYSQIVNDFQKGDIAEGYSVSREKKESFPLTVTSAQKNPTAFYLCASSRAERNTGELFFGEGSRLTVL.

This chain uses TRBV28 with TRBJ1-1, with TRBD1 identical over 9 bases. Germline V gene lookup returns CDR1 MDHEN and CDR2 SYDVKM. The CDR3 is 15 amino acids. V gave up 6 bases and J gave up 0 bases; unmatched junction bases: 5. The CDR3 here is CASSRQGGVNTEAFF. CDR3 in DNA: TGTGCCAGCAGCCGACAGGGGGGAGTGAACACTGAAGCTTTCTTT.